This T cell receptor beta chain was obtained from a study of T cells in Graves' hyperthyroidism and ophthalmopathy. The investigators amplified TCR beta CDR3 regions from RNA transcripts. Carried out on the TCR CDR3, a first-round RT-PCR used the HTBI primer set. TCRdb called the multiplex PCR reads again in MiXCR, with one record for every CDR3 protein. The sample carries about 640,000 distinct CDR3 sequences, more than 20% recorded once. Germline V lookup: CDR1 SGHRS, CDR2 YFSETQ. CDR3 length: 14 residues. With 4 bases clipped from V and 3 bases from J, the junction kept 6 bases outside the gene matches. This clonotype was seen many times. Its target is not known. Uncontrolled infections, other autoimmune diseases, pregnancy or lactation led to exclusion of patients. Overall study findings and caveats: Most expanded thyroid clonotypes above 0.001 recurred in blood.

The J gene is TRBJ2-7, the V gene TRBV5-1, with 8 bases fitting TRBD1. Sequenced: blood. The TCR comes from a man younger than 45 with Graves' ophthalmopathy. The CDR3 DNA sequence: TGCGCCAGCAGCAGTGCAGGGGGCGGCTACGAGCAGTACTTC. This encodes CASSSAGGGYEQYF.